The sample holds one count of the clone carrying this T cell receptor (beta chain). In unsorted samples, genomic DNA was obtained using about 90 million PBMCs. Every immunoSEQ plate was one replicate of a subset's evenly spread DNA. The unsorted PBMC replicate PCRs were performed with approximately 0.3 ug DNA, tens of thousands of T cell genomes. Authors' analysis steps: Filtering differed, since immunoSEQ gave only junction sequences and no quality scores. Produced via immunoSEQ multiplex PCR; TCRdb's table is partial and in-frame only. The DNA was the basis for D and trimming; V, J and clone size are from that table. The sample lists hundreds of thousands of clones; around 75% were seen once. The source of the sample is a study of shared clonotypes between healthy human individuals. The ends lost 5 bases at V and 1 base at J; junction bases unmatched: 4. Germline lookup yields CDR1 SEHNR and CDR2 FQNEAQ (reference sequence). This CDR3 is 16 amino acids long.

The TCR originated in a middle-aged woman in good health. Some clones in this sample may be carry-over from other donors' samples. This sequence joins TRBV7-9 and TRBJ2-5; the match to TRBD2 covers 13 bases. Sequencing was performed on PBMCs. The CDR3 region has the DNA TGTGCCAGCAGCGCAAGACTAGCGGGAGGCCAAGAGACCCAGTACTTC. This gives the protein CASSARLAGGQETQYF.